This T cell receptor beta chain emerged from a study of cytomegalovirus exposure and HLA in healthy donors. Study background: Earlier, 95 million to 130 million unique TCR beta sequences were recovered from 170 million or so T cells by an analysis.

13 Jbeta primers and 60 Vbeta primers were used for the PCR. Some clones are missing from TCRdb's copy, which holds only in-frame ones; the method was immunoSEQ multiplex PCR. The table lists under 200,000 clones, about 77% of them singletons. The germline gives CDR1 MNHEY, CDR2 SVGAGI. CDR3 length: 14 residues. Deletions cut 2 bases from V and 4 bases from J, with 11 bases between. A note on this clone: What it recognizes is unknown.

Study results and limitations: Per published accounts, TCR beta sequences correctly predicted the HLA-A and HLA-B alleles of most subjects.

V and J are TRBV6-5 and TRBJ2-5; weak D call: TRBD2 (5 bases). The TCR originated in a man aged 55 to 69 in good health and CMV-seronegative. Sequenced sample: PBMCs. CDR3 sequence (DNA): TGTGCCAGCAGTTACAGCGGCACGGGAGAGACCCAGTACTTC. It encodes CASSYSGTGETQYF.